The present TCR beta chain was sequenced within a study of blood T cell repertoires in COVID-19. Study-level information: The United States, Italy and Spain were the sources of the acute and convalescent COVID-19 samples. T cells, B-cell-depleted T cells, or PBMCs supplied cDNA or gDNA.

Original data processing: The authors estimated nucleated cell counts from reference gene primer amplification. Some clones are missing from TCRdb's copy, which holds only in-frame ones; the method was immunoSEQ multiplex PCR. That table furnishes V, J and clone size, whereas the DNA furnished D and trimming. The sample lists around 300,000 clones, 91% occurring once. The germline V gene has CDR1 SGHTA and CDR2 FQGNSA. V was shortened by 5 bases and J by 5 bases, with 10 bases between the two germline ends. This CDR3 has 14 residues. The receptor comes from a woman in her twenties or thirties with COVID-19, enrolled during active disease. Specimen: peripheral blood. This chain uses TRBV7-2 with TRBJ1-6; perhaps TRBD1 as D (5 bases). DNA for the CDR3: TGTGCCAGCAGCCCGACAGTTAATAATTCACCCCTCCACTTT. Translated: CASSPTVNNSPLHF.